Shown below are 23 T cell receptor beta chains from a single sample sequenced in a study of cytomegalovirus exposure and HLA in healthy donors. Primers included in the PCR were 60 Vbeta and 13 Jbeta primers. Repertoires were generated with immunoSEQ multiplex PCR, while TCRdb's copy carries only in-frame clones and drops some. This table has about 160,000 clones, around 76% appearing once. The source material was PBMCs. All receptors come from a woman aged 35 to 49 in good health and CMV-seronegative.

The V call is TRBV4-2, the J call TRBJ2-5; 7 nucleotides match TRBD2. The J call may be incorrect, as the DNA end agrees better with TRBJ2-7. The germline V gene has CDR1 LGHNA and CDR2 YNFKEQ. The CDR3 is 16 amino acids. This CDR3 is CASSQGASGNIYEQYF. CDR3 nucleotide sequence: TGTGCCAGCAGCCAAGGGGCTAGCGGCAACATTTACGAGCAGTACTTC.

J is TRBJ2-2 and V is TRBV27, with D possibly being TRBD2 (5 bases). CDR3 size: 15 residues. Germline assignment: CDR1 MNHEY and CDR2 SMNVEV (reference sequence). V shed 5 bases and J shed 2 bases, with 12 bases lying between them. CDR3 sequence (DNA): TGTGCCAGCAGTCCTCGGACTCTAAACACCGGGGAGCTGTTTTTT. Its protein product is CASSPRTLNTGELFF.

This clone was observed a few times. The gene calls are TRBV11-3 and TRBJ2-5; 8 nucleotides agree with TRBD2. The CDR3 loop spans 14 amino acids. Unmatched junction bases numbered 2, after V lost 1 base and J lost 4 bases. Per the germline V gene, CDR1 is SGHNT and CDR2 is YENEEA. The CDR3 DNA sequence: TGTGCCAGCAGCTTAGGCGGGGGGACAGAGACCCAGTACTTC. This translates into CASSLGGGTETQYF.

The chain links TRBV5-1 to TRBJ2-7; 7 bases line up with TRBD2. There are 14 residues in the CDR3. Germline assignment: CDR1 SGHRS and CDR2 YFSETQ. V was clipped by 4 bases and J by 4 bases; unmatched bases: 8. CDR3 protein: CASSPGTNRYEQYF. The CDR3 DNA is TGCGCCAGCAGCCCCGGGACTAACCGTTACGAGCAGTACTTC.

The CDR3 sequence: CAWSVHTSGRGPPGELFF. The CDR3 region has the DNA TGTGCCTGGAGTGTTCACACTAGCGGGAGAGGACCCCCCGGGGAGCTGTTTTTT. This chain links TRBV30 with TRBJ2-2, with 11 bases lining up with TRBD2. V was clipped by 0 bases and J by 6 bases; unmatched bases: 12. Germline V gene sequence: CDR1 GTSNPN, CDR2 SVGIG (reference sequence). This CDR3 has 18 amino acids.

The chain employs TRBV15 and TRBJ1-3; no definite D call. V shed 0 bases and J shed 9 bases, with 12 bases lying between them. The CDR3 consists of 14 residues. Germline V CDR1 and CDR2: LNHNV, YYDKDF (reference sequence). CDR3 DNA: TGTGCCACCAGCAGAGAGAGTTATGGTAGCACCATATATTTT. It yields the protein CATSRESYGSTIYF.

CDR3 region: CAFRGERVNEQFF. The CDR3 DNA reads as TGTGCCTTCCGGGGGGAGCGAGTCAATGAGCAGTTCTTC. V and J are TRBV30 and TRBJ2-1; 7 bases agree with TRBD2. Per germline, CDR1 GTSNPN and CDR2 SVGIG (reference sequence). J lost 6 bases, V lost 7 bases, and 9 bases had no gene match. This CDR3 is built from 13 residues.

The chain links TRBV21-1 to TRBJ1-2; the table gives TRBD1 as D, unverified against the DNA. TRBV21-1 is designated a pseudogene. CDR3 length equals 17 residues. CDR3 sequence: CASSKVSWDSFNYGYTF. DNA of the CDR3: TGTGCCAGCAGCAAAGTAAGCTGGGACAGCTTTAACTATGGCTACACCTTC.

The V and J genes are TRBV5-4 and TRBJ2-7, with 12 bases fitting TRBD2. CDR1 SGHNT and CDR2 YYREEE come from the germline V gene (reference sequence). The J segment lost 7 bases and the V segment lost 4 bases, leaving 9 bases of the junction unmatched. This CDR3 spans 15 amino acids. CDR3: CASSLAGLAGYEQYF. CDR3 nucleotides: TGTGCCAGCAGCCTGGCGGGACTAGCGGGTTATGAGCAGTACTTC.

This CDR3 is CAWKGVRTDTQYF. Written as DNA, the CDR3 is TGTGCCTGGAAAGGGGTGCGGACAGATACGCAGTATTTT. The rearrangement links TRBV30 to TRBJ2-3, with D possibly TRBD1 on 5 matching bases. The CDR3 is made up of 13 amino acids. V dropped 4 bases and J dropped 3 bases, with 11 bases sitting between them. From germline, CDR1 is GTSNPN and CDR2 SVGIG (reference sequence). The full variable domain, completed using reference TRBV30 and TRBJ2-3, is SQTIHQWPATLVQPVGSPLSLECTVEGTSNPNLYWYRQAAGRGLQLLFYSVGIGQISSEVPQNLSASRPQDRQFILSSKKLLLSDSGFYLCAWKGVRTDTQYFGPGTRLTVL.

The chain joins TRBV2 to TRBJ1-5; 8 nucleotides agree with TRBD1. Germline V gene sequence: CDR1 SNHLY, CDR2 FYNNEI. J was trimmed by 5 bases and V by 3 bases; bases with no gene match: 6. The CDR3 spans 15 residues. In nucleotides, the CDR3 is TGTGCCAGCAGTGACAGGGGGCTCGAGGATCAGCCCCAGCATTTT. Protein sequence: CASSDRGLEDQPQHF. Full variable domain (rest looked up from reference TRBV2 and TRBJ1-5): EPEVTQTPSHQVTQMGQEVILRCVPISNHLYFYWYRQILGQKVEFLVSFYNNEISEKSEIFDDQFSVERPDGSNFTLKIRSTKLEDSAMYFCASSDRGLEDQPQHFGDGTRLSIL.

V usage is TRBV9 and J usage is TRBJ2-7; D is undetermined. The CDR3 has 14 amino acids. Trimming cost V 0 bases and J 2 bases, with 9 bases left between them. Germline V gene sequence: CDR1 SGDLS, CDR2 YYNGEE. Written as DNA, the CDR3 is TGTGCCAGCAGCGTAGAAGGCCAGGCCTACGAGCAGTACTTC. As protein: CASSVEGQAYEQYF.

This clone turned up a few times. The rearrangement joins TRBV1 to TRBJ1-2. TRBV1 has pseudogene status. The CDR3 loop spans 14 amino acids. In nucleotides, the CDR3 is TGCACCAGCAGCCGGAGGACGGTAACTCATGGCTACACCTTC. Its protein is CTSSRRTVTHGYTF.

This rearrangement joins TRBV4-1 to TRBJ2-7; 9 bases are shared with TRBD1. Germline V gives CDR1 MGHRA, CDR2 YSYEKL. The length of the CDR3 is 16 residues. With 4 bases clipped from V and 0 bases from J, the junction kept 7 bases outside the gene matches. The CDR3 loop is CASSPSGTGSSYEQYF. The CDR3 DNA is TGCGCCAGCAGCCCGTCCGGGACAGGGAGCTCCTACGAGCAGTACTTC.

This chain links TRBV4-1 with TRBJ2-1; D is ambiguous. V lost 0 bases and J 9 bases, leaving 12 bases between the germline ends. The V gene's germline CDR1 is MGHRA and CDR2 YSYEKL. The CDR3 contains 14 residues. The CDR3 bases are TGCGCCAGCAGCCAAGAGTCGGGTCTGGGTGAGCAGTTCTTC. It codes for CASSQESGLGEQFF.

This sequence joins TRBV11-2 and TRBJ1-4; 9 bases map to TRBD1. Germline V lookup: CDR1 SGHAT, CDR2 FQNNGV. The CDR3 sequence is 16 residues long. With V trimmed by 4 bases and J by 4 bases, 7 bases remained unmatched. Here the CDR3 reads CASSSLGTGNNEKLFF. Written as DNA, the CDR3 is TGTGCCAGCAGCTCCCTTGGGACAGGGAATAATGAAAAACTGTTTTTT.

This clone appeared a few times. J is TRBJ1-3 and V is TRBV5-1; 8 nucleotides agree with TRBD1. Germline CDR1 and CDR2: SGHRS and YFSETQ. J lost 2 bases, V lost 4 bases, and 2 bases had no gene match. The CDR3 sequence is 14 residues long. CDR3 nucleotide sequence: TGCGCCAGCAGCGAGACAGGGGCTGGAAACACCATATATTTT. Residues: CASSETGAGNTIYF.

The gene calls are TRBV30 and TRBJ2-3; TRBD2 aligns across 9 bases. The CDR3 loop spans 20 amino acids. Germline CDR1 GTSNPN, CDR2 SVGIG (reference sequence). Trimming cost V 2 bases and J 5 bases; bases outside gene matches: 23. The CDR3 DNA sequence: TGTGCCTGGAGTACTGAATCAGGGAGAACTAGCGGGCCCCGGGGAGATACGCAGTATTTT. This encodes CAWSTESGRTSGPRGDTQYF.

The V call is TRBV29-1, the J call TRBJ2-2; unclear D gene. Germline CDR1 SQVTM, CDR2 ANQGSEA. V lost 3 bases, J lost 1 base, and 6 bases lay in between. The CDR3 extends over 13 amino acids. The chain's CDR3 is CSVERQNTGELFF. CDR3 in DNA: TGCAGCGTTGAGAGGCAGAACACCGGGGAGCTGTTTTTT.

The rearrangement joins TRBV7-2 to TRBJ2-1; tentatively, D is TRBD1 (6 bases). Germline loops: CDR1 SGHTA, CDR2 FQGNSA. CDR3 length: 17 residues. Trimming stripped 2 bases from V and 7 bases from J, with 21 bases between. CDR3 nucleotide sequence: TGTGCCAGCAGCTTAAGGAGTATTGGGGGCGCCGTAAATGAGCAGTTCTTC. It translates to CASSLRSIGGAVNEQFF.

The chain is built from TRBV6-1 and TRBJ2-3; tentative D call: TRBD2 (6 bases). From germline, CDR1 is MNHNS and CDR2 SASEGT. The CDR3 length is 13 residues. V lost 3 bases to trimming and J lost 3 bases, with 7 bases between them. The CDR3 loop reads CASSEGLTDTQYF. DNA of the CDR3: TGTGCCAGCAGTGAGGGACTTACAGATACGCAGTATTTT.

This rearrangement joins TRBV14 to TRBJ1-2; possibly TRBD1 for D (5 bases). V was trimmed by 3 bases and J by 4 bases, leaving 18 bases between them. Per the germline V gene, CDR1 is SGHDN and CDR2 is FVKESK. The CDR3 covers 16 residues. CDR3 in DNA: TGTGCCAGCAGCCAGCACGCCATGCGGGACCTCTATGGCTACACCTTC. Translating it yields CASSQHAMRDLYGYTF. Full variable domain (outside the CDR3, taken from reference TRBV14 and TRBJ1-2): EAGVTQFPSHSVIEKGQTVTLRCDPISGHDNLYWYRRVMGKEIKFLLHFVKESKQDESGMPNNRFLAERTGGTYSTLKVQPAELEDSGVYFCASSQHAMRDLYGYTFGSGTRLTVV.

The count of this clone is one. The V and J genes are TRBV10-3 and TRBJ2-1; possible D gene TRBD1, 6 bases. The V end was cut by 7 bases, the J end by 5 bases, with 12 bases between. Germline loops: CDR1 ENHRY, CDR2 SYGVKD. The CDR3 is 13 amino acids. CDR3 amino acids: CAIMLDSHNEQFF. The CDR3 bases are TGTGCCATCATGTTGGACAGCCACAATGAGCAGTTCTTC.